This is a list of T cell receptor beta chains from one sample in a study of regulatory T cells in long-lasting Graves disease. A single record per CDR3 protein comes from TCRdb applying MiXCR to the multiplex PCR reads. Of 530,000 or so distinct CDR3 sequences in the sample, more than 15% were seen once. The same sample was also studied in work on T cells in Graves' hyperthyroidism and ophthalmopathy.

The specimen comprised peripheral blood mononuclear cells (PBMCs), sampled at new diagnosis, from a patient treated with antithyroid drugs. The origin of the receptors is a man aged 18 to 30 with Graves disease. Each CDR3 is given with its conserved first and last residue. D genes are given only for firm matches. The size entry is marked missing in some rows and otherwise reads once, few, many or a size class.

TRBD1	TRBJ1-5	TRBV30	many	TGTGCCTGGATGGCAACCGGGACAGGGGGACAGCCCCAGCATTTT	CAWMATGTGGQPQHF
.	TRBJ1-1	TRBV12-3/TRBV12-4	many	TGTGCCAGCAGTTTAGCGCATGGGAACACTGAAGCTTTCTTT	CASSLAHGNTEAFF
TRBD1	TRBJ1-1	TRBV28	.	TGTGCCAGCAGTTTAGGACAGGGGGCTAGAGACACTGAAGCTTTCTTT	CASSLGQGARDTEAFF
.	TRBJ1-6	TRBV28	few	TGTGCCAGCAGTTTGCTAGGGGAGAATTCACCCCTCCACTTT	CASSLLGENSPLHF
.	TRBJ2-2	TRBV11-2	.	TGTGCCAGCAGCTTCTTTTCATTTCTGACTAGACCCACCGGGGAGCTGTTTTTT	CASSFFSFLTRPTGELFF
TRBD1	TRBJ1-5	TRBV24-1	many	TGTGCCACCAGAACAGGGGGCGCCGGGAGTCACCAGCCCCAGCATTTT	CATRTGGAGSHQPQHF
TRBD1	TRBJ2-1	TRBV4-1	.	TGCGCCAGCAGCCAACCCAACAGGGGCAGATACAATGAGCAGTTCTTC	CASSQPNRGRYNEQFF
TRBD1	TRBJ1-2	TRBV20-1	few	TGCAGTGCCAAAGACAGGGCGGTCTTGGCTAACTATGGCTACACCTTC	CSAKDRAVLANYGYTF
TRBD2	TRBJ2-3	TRBV27	.	TGTGCCAGCAGTTTAAAGCCGCCAGGGGGGGGACTAGCGGGAGGGCATACGGATACGCAGTATTTT	CASSLKPPGGGLAGGHTDTQYF
TRBD2	TRBJ2-3	TRBV4-1	few	TGCGCCAGCAGCCGACAATCATCCAAGATGTTGCTAGCGGGAGGCCCTAGCACAGATACGCAGTATTTT	CASSRQSSKMLLAGGPSTDTQYF
.	TRBJ2-2	TRBV5-8	once	TGTGCCAGCAGCGGTTCTGAATTAGTCCCCGGGGAGCTGTTTTTT	CASSGSELVPGELFF
.	TRBJ2-5	TRBV11-1	many	TGTGCCAGCAGCTTTGAGGCACTCGAGACCCAGTACTTC	CASSFEALETQYF
.	TRBJ2-4	TRBV6-1	many	TGTGCCAGCACCTCTGACCCGGGGTCCAGCATTCAGTACTTC	CASTSDPGSSIQYF
.	TRBJ1-4	TRBV30	many	TGTGCCTCCTCTCCCCCAACTAATGAAAAACTGTTTTTT	CASSPPTNEKLFF
.	TRBJ2-7	TRBV27	many	TGTGCCAGCAGGTCGTTAGCGACCTCCTACGAGCAGTACTTC	CASRSLATSYEQYF
.	TRBJ2-7	TRBV29-1	.	TGCAGCGTTGAAGGGGGGTGGGGCAGAAACGAGCAGTACTTC	CSVEGGWGRNEQYF
TRBD2	TRBJ2-5	TRBV7-2	many	TGTGCCAGCAGGCCAGCGGGAGTACGAGAGACCCAGTACTTC	CASRPAGVRETQYF
.	TRBJ1-1	TRBV20-1	few	TGCAGTGCTCCCTCGGAGAGGCACACTGAAGCTTTCTTT	CSAPSERHTEAFF
.	TRBJ1-2	TRBV3-1	few	TGTGCCAGCAGCCGGGTGAACTCCGTTAATGGCTACACCTTC	CASSRVNSVNGYTF
TRBD2	TRBJ2-1	TRBV28	many	TGTGCTAGCGGGTTATACAATGAGCAGTTCTTC	CASGLYNEQFF
TRBD1	TRBJ1-2	TRBV28	many	TGTGCCAGCAGCCAGGGACAGGTTAACTATGGCTACACCTTC	CASSQGQVNYGYTF
.	TRBJ2-1	TRBV28	.	.	CASSFYICSAAPSGSINEQFF
.	TRBJ1-2	TRBV7-2	many	TGTGCCAGCAGCCCAAGTATAGCTAACTATGGCTACACCTTC	CASSPSIANYGYTF
.	TRBJ2-7	TRBV27	few	TGTGCCAGCAGTTTATCGCCTTCGGGGAACGAGCAGTACTTC	CASSLSPSGNEQYF
TRBD2	TRBJ2-2	TRBV5-1	few	TGCGCCAGCAGCTTGCGCGGGAGCGACACCGGGGAGCTGTTTTTT	CASSLRGSDTGELFF
.	TRBJ2-6	TRBV13	.	TGTGCCAGCAGCCCAGGGGACGCTGGGGCCAACGTCCTGACTTTC	CASSPGDAGANVLTF
.	TRBJ2-1	TRBV30	many	TGTGCCTGGAGTGCCGCGCTGAGGGAGTTCTTC	CAWSAALREFF
TRBD2	TRBJ2-1	TRBV11-2	.	TGTGCCAGCAGCCCCCGGGGACTAGCGGGAGCGGAGAATGAGCAGTTCTTC	CASSPRGLAGAENEQFF
.	TRBJ2-1	TRBV13	few	TGTGCCAGCAGCCCAGCGGGCGGTGGGCTCAATGAGCAGTTCTTC	CASSPAGGGLNEQFF
.	TRBJ2-2	TRBV7-9	many	TGTGCCAGCAGCCCCAGTGCATACACCGGGGAGCTGTTTTTT	CASSPSAYTGELFF
.	TRBJ2-1	TRBV18	many	TGTGCCAGCTCACCCTTAGAAGTGCATGAGCAGTTCTTC	CASSPLEVHEQFF
.	TRBJ1-2	TRBV6-1	few	TGTGCCAGCAGTCCGCAGGGATTAGGCAATGGCTACACCTTC	CASSPQGLGNGYTF
TRBD1	TRBJ2-1	TRBV12-3/TRBV12-4	many	TGTGCCAGCAGTTTAACATGGGACAGGGGACGCGACAATGAGCAGTTCTTC	CASSLTWDRGRDNEQFF
.	TRBJ1-4	TRBV7-6	.	TGTGCCAGCAGCTTAGGGTTACAGCCGGGTGAAAAACTGTTTTTT	CASSLGLQPGEKLFF
TRBD1	TRBJ1-6	TRBV3-1	.	TGTGCCAGCAGCCGTGGACAGGGGTTGTATAATTCACCCCTCCACTTT	CASSRGQGLYNSPLHF
.	TRBJ2-1	TRBV7-2	many	TGTGCCAGCAGCTTAATTGGCGGGGTCCCCTACAATGAGCAGTTCTTC	CASSLIGGVPYNEQFF
TRBD2	TRBJ2-3	TRBV19	few	TGTGCCAGTAGTATCCCTGCTAGCGGGTTCACAGATACGCAGTATTTT	CASSIPASGFTDTQYF
TRBD1	TRBJ1-5	TRBV5-1	many	TGCGCCAGCAGCTTGACAGGGGGAGACAATCAGCCCCAGCATTTT	CASSLTGGDNQPQHF
.	TRBJ2-7	TRBV27	many	TGTGCCAGCAGTTTCTCACATGGCTACGAGCAGTACTTC	CASSFSHGYEQYF
TRBD1	TRBJ2-7	TRBV28	many	TGTGCCAGCAGAACCGGGACAGGTTCCTACGAGCAGTACTTC	CASRTGTGSYEQYF
.	TRBJ2-7	TRBV12-3/TRBV12-4	many	TGTGCCAGCAGTTTAGGGAACAGCTACGAGCAGTACTTC	CASSLGNSYEQYF
.	TRBJ1-1	TRBV18	many	TGTGCCAGCTCAGCTAACAGGATGAGGGGCACTGAAGCTTTCTTT	CASSANRMRGTEAFF
.	TRBJ2-1	TRBV20-1	many	TGCAGTGCTAGAGTTGGAAGGGACTTCACGTACAATGAGCAGTTCTTC	CSARVGRDFTYNEQFF
.	TRBJ2-7	TRBV2	many	TGTGCCAGCAGTGAAACTGGGAGAGACGAGCAGTACTTC	CASSETGRDEQYF
.	TRBJ2-7	TRBV12-3/TRBV12-4	few	TGTGCCAGCAGTCTCCGGGTAACGAGTTACGAGCAGTACTTC	CASSLRVTSYEQYF